This entry lists 7 T cell receptor beta chains sequenced from one sample in a study of cytomegalovirus exposure and HLA in healthy donors. Amplification used 60 Vbeta primers and 13 Jbeta primers. Produced via immunoSEQ multiplex PCR; TCRdb's table is partial and in-frame only. The sample records 65,000 or so clones, 60% to 80% being singletons. Sequenced material: PBMCs. These receptors all stem from a woman in her thirties or forties in good health and CMV-seropositive.

The chain has TRBV10-3 and TRBJ2-7; 11 nucleotides line up with TRBD1. Germline assignment: CDR1 ENHRY and CDR2 SYGVKD. The CDR3 extends over 15 amino acids. V lost 2 bases, J lost 7 bases, and 7 bases stayed unmatched. The CDR3 loop reads CAISEPGQGGREQYF. CDR3 bases: TGTGCCATCAGTGAGCCGGGACAGGGGGGCAGGGAGCAGTACTTC.

The chain employs TRBV9 and TRBJ2-3; tentatively, D is TRBD1 (5 bases). Germline V gene lookup returns CDR1 SGDLS and CDR2 YYNGEE. Trimming took 0 bases from V and 3 from J, leaving 14 bases between them. The CDR3 spans 16 residues. As DNA, the CDR3 is TGTGCCAGCAGCGTAGAGGGCCCCCGACAGACAGATACGCAGTATTTT. The encoded protein is CASSVEGPRQTDTQYF.

The V gene is TRBV6-5, the J gene TRBJ2-5; 8 positions agree with TRBD2. The CDR3 runs to 15 residues. Germline V lookup: CDR1 MNHEY, CDR2 SVGAGI. The V segment lost 5 bases and the J segment 5 bases; nucleotides outside the gene matches: 10. The CDR3 sequence is CASSLLGLATETQYF. The DNA for the CDR3 is TGTGCCAGCAGTCTCCTCGGACTAGCTACGGAGACCCAGTACTTC.

V usage is TRBV27 and J usage is TRBJ1-5; D remains ambiguous. The CDR3 covers 18 residues. Germline V gene sequence: CDR1 MNHEY, CDR2 SMNVEV (reference sequence). V was trimmed by 9 bases and J by 3 bases, leaving 27 bases between them. Here the CDR3 DNA reads TGTGCCAGTCGTGAGGCGATGGTAGTCGATGACCACAATCAGCCCCAGCATTTT. It specifies CASREAMVVDDHNQPQHF.

The rearrangement uses TRBV4-3 and TRBJ1-4; D is unresolved. The CDR3 covers 14 residues. Germline loops: CDR1 LGHNA, CDR2 YSLEER. V was trimmed by 3 bases and J by 10 bases, leaving 15 bases between them. CDR3: CASSQGRREIKLFF. CDR3 DNA: TGCGCCAGCAGCCAGGGCAGGCGAGAAATAAAACTGTTTTTT.

This clone was detected only once. The same CDR3 is also encoded by other DNA sequences in this sample. CDR3 nucleotide sequence: TGCGCCAGCAGCTTGGGGGGGGGCGGGTCTTACTCCTACGAGCAGTACTTC. This gives the protein CASSLGGGGSYSYEQYF. The rearrangement joins TRBV5-1 to TRBJ2-7; a weak D match, TRBD2 (7 bases). Trimming shortened V by 0 bases and J by 0 bases, and 16 bases separated the two germline ends. CDR3 length: 17 amino acids. Per germline, CDR1 SGHRS and CDR2 YFSETQ. The entire variable domain, with the rest obtained from reference TRBV5-1 and TRBJ2-7, is as follows: KAGVTQTPRYLIKTRGQQVTLSCSPISGHRSVSWYQQTPGQGLQFLFEYFSETQRNKGNFPGRFSGRQFSNSRSEMNVSTLELGDSALYLCASSLGGGGSYSYEQYFGPGTRLTVT.

In nucleotides, the CDR3 is TGTGCCAGTCAAGCCGGGACAGGGGTTATAGGGCAGTACTTC. Its protein is CASQAGTGVIGQYF. The rearrangement joins TRBV5-6 to TRBJ2-7, with 10 bases that match TRBD1. J lost 9 bases, V lost 8 bases, and 14 bases had no gene match. This CDR3 contains 14 residues. CDR1 SGHDT and CDR2 YYEEEE come from the germline V gene.